These 5 T cell receptor beta chains were all obtained from the same sample, sequenced in a study of T cell responses to AZD1222 COVID-19 vaccine. Profiled with immunoSEQ multiplex PCR; TCRdb holds only in-frame clones, not every one. The table lists 150,000 or so clones. Sequences were obtained from peripheral blood. The source of these receptors is an adult in good health.

The chain carries TRBV7-9 and TRBJ1-3; D is unresolved. CDR1 is SEHNR, CDR2 FQNEAQ, per germline (reference sequence). Trimming took 2 bases from V and 3 from J, leaving 11 bases between them. CDR3 length equals 15 residues. The CDR3 sequence: CASSLLSGVGNTIYF. The CDR3 coding sequence is TGTGCCAGCAGCTTACTCTCCGGGGTTGGAAACACCATATATTTT.

V usage is TRBV9 and J usage is TRBJ1-4; TRBD1 agrees at 10 bases. This CDR3 is built from 14 residues. The trim removed 4 bases at V and 6 bases at J, leaving 3 bases unmatched. CDR1 and CDR2 from the germline V gene are SGDLS and YYNGEE. CDR3 region: CASSSGTGDEKLFF. CDR3 coding DNA: TGTGCCAGCAGCTCCGGGACAGGGGATGAAAAACTGTTTTTT.

The chain uses TRBV16 and TRBJ1-5; D is unclear. V lost 1 base and J lost 9, with 13 bases in between. The CDR3 loop spans 14 amino acids. Per germline, CDR1 KGHSY and CDR2 FQNENV. CDR3 loop: CASSQYTPEGPQHF. The DNA for the CDR3 is TGTGCCAGCAGCCAATATACTCCGGAAGGGCCCCAGCATTTT.

To note about this clone: Other DNA sequences within the sample encode an identical CDR3. V is TRBV9 and J is TRBJ1-1; no reliable D call. This CDR3 is built from 14 residues. Trimming removed 4 bases at V and 1 base at J, with 11 bases between. Germline values: CDR1 SGDLS, CDR2 YYNGEE. This chain's CDR3 is CASSPRTGNTEAFF. The CDR3 nucleotides read TGTGCCAGCAGCCCCAGGACGGGGAACACTGAAGCTTTCTTT. Filled out from reference TRBV9 and TRBJ1-1, the complete variable domain reads DSGVTQTPKHLITATGQRVTLRCSPRSGDLSVYWYQQSLDQGLQFLIQYYNGEERAKGNILERFSAQQFPDLHSELNLSSLELGDSALYFCASSPRTGNTEAFFGQGTRLTVV.

J is TRBJ1-1 and V is TRBV2; no firm D call. The germline V gene encodes CDR1 SNHLY and CDR2 FYNNEI. The V gene lost 5 bases and the J gene lost 1 base, with 14 bases spanning the gap. CDR3 length equals 15 residues. CDR3 coding DNA: TGTGCCAGCAGTCTCACTCGGGCGCAGAACACTGAAGCTTTCTTT. Amino acid sequence: CASSLTRAQNTEAFF.